This record looks at one T cell receptor (beta chain) sequence and its context. Its target is not known. Trimming at V came to 6 bases and at J to 8 bases, leaving 5 bases not matched to a gene. This CDR3 has 13 amino acids. The germline CDR1 and CDR2 sequences are SNHLY and FYNNEI. Libraries were prepared by immunoSEQ multiplex PCR; TCRdb keeps only in-frame clonotypes and omits some of them. The table lists about 1,000 clones, under 90% of them singletons. The data derive from a study of graft-versus-host responses after intestinal transplantation. Study-wide background: All recipients were transplanted with multivisceral, liver-intestinal, or isolated intestinal grafts.

Study-wide results and caveats: Ileal or blood samples showed some GvH clones first, and such clones were also found in recipient marrow.

Processing was applied to graft tissue in order to liberate intraepithelial and lamina propria lymphocytes. The chain is built from TRBV2 and TRBJ1-4; 8 bases are shared with TRBD1. Sequencing used ileum tissue, obtained roughly 110 days after intestinal transplant. This sequence originates from a human patient who received an intestinal transplant, so some T cells may come from the graft donor. The CDR3 spells CASRGQGAEKLFF. The CDR3 nucleotides are TGTGCCAGCAGAGGACAGGGAGCCGAAAAACTGTTTTTT.